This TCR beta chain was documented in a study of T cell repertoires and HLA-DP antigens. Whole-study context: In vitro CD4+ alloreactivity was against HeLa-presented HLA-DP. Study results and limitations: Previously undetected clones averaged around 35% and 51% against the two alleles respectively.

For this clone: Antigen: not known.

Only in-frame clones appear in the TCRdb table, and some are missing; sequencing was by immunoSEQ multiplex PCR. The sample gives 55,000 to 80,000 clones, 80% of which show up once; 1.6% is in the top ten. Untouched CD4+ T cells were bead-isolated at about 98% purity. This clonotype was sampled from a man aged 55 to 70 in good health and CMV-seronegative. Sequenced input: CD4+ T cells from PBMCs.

The chain's CDR3 is CASSVHVETQYF. The CDR3 DNA is TGTGCCAGCAGTGTTCACGTAGAGACCCAGTACTTC. The genes are TRBV2 and TRBJ2-5; D call uncertain. The germline gives CDR1 SNHLY, CDR2 FYNNEI. V dropped 4 bases and J dropped 4 bases, with 7 bases sitting between them. The CDR3 spans 12 residues.